These T cell receptor beta chains were read from a single sample in a study of T cell responses to AZD1222 COVID-19 vaccine. The table came from immunoSEQ multiplex PCR; TCRdb's copy has only in-frame clones and leaves some out. The repertoire holds fewer than 140,000 clones, with around 90% as singletons. This material consisted of peripheral blood, taken on day 0 of AZD1222 vaccination. Source of these receptors: an adult in good health. Both conserved end residues are part of each CDR3. A D gene is named only where the DNA matches it firmly. For some rows the clone size is stated as once, few or many, or as a class when expanded; others skip it.

v_gene	d_gene	j_gene	abundance	CDR3aa	CDR3nt
TRBV24-1	.	TRBJ2-1	.	CATSVGGGRRQFF	TGTGCCACCAGTGTAGGGGGGGGCAGGCGACAGTTCTTC
TRBV27	.	TRBJ1-1	.	CASSNRVNTEAFF	TGTGCCAGCAGTAACAGGGTAAACACTGAAGCTTTCTTT
TRBV6-1	.	TRBJ1-2	.	CASSEREQNYGYTF	TGTGCCAGCAGTGAAAGGGAACAGAACTATGGCTACACCTTC
TRBV3-1/TRBV3-2	.	TRBJ2-1	.	CASSPRDSFWGEQFF	TGTGCCAGCAGCCCCCGGGACTCCTTCTGGGGTGAGCAGTTCTTC
TRBV6-5	TRBD1	TRBJ2-1	.	CASKRQGGAYNEQFF	TGTGCCAGCAAAAGACAGGGTGGGGCCTACAATGAGCAGTTCTTC
TRBV4-3	TRBD1	TRBJ1-2	.	CASSQAGTGFNGYTF	TGCGCCAGCAGCCAGGCCGGGACAGGGTTCAATGGCTACACCTTC
TRBV11-2	.	TRBJ1-2	.	CASSLAGGQYGYTF	TGTGCCAGCAGCTTAGCCGGGGGACAATATGGCTACACCTTC
TRBV27	TRBD1	TRBJ2-2	.	CASSLKAGGFGELFF	TGTGCCAGCAGTTTAAAGGCAGGGGGCTTTGGGGAGCTGTTTTTT
TRBV14	.	TRBJ2-6	.	CASSPQGRRTNVLTF	TGTGCCAGCAGCCCCCAGGGGCGGAGGACCAACGTCCTGACTTTC
TRBV3-1/TRBV3-2	TRBD1	TRBJ1-2	.	CASSRGQLVYGYTF	TGTGCCAGCAGCCGGGGACAGCTCGTTTATGGCTACACCTTC
TRBV6-1	.	TRBJ1-3	.	CASSEVGRSGNTIYF	TGTGCCAGCAGTGAGGTGGGGCGCTCTGGAAACACCATATATTTT
TRBV4-2	.	TRBJ2-3	.	CASSQDRGSRDTQYF	TGTGCCAGCAGCCAAGATCGAGGTAGCAGAGATACGCAGTATTTT
TRBV5-1	TRBD1	TRBJ1-4	few	CASSLRGTGAEKLFF	TGCGCCAGCAGCCTACGCGGGACAGGGGCTGAAAAACTGTTTTTT
TRBV11-2	.	TRBJ1-3	.	CASRGQTGNTIYF	TGTGCCAGCAGGGGACAAACTGGAAACACCATATATTTT
TRBV5-1	.	TRBJ2-2	.	CASSSGTTNTGELFF	TGCGCCAGCAGCTCGGGGACAACGAACACCGGGGAGCTGTTTTTT
TRBV19	TRBD1	TRBJ1-5	.	CASSPRPGQAPAVNQPQHF	TGTGCCAGTAGTCCGAGACCGGGACAGGCTCCGGCGGTGAATCAGCCCCAGCATTTT
TRBV27	TRBD2	TRBJ2-1	.	CASKAGTSGTVEQFF	TGTGCCAGCAAGGCCGGGACTAGCGGGACGGTTGAGCAGTTCTTC
TRBV7-9	.	TRBJ2-7	.	CASSGYEQYF	TGTGCCAGCAGCGGATACGAGCAGTACTTC
TRBV15	.	TRBJ1-2	.	CATSRVRENGYTF	TGTGCCACCAGCAGAGTCAGGGAAAATGGCTACACCTTC
TRBV5-1	TRBD2	TRBJ2-3	.	CASSLASGARTDTQYF	TGCGCCAGCAGCTTGGCGAGCGGGGCTCGCACAGATACGCAGTATTTT
TRBV10-3	TRBD1	TRBJ1-5	.	CAISQGAGQPQHF	TGTGCCATCAGTCAGGGGGCAGGTCAGCCCCAGCATTTT
TRBV5-4	.	TRBJ1-2	.	CASSLVGGNGYTF	TGTGCCAGCAGCTTGGTCGGGGGGAATGGCTACACCTTC
TRBV10-2	.	TRBJ2-5	.	CASSGETQYF	TGCGCCAGCAGTGGGGAAACCCAGTACTTC
TRBV2	.	TRBJ1-1	.	CASWERTAEKAFF	TGTGCCAGCTGGGAGAGGACAGCCGAAAAAGCTTTCTTT
TRBV6-2/TRBV6-3	TRBD1	TRBJ1-2	.	CASSYVFGTEAGYGYTF	TGTGCCAGCAGTTACGTTTTCGGGACAGAGGCGGGGTATGGCTACACCTTC
TRBV30	TRBD2	TRBJ2-3	.	CAWSLAGAPDTQYF	TGTGCCTGGAGTTTAGCGGGAGCCCCAGATACGCAGTATTTT
TRBV27	.	TRBJ2-7	.	CASSRTPGSYEQYF	TGTGCCAGCAGCAGAACTCCAGGGTCCTACGAGCAGTACTTC
TRBV5-8	.	TRBJ2-3	.	CASSGRDTQYF	TGTGCCAGCAGCGGCCGAGATACGCAGTATTTT
TRBV5-6	.	TRBJ2-7	.	CASARSGRYLSEQYF	TGTGCCAGCGCTAGAAGTGGCAGGTATCTCAGCGAGCAGTACTTC
TRBV5-1	TRBD1	TRBJ1-2	.	CASSSGQEVGANYGYTF	TGCGCCAGCAGCTCCGGACAGGAAGTAGGTGCTAACTATGGCTACACCTTC
TRBV5-6	.	TRBJ2-5	.	CASRARRRLQETQYF	TGTGCCAGCAGGGCTCGGCGGAGGTTACAAGAGACCCAGTACTTC
TRBV4-2	.	TRBJ2-1	.	CASSQEWRDHEQFF	TGTGCCAGCAGCCAAGAATGGCGGGACCATGAGCAGTTCTTC
TRBV6-6	.	TRBJ1-1	.	CASSYLSGNTEAFF	TGTGCCAGCAGTTACTTATCTGGGAACACTGAAGCTTTCTTT
TRBV4-1	TRBD1	TRBJ1-2	.	CASSPATGGYGYTF	TGCGCCAGCAGCCCCGCGACAGGGGGCTATGGCTACACCTTC
TRBV7-2	.	TRBJ2-3	.	CASSLNRAGGGTSTDTQYF	TGTGCCAGCAGCTTAAACAGGGCGGGCGGCGGGACCAGCACAGATACGCAGTATTTT
TRBV5-1	TRBD1	TRBJ2-7	.	CASSLAGTGSSYEQYF	TGCGCCAGCAGCTTGGCCGGGACAGGGAGCTCCTACGAGCAGTACTTC
TRBV7-6	.	TRBJ1-1	.	CASSVVGNTEAFF	TGTGCCAGCAGCGTGGTGGGGAACACTGAAGCTTTCTTT
TRBV6-5	TRBD2	TRBJ2-1	.	CASSYLTSVHEQFF	TGTGCCAGCAGTTACCTGACTAGCGTCCATGAGCAGTTCTTC
TRBV5-1	TRBD1	TRBJ1-5	.	CASSDGQESNQPQHF	TGCGCCAGCAGCGACGGACAGGAAAGCAATCAGCCCCAGCATTTT